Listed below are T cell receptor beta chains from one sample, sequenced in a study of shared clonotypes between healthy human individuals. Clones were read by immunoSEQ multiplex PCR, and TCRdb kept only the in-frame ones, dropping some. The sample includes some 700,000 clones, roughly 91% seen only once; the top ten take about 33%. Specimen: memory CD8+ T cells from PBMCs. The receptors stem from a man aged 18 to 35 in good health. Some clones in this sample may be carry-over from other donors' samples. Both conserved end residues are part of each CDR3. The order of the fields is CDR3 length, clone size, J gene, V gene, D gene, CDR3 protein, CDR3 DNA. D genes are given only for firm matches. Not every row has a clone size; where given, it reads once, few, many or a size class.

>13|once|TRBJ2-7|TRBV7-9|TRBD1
CASSGQGVSEQYF
TGTGCCAGCTCAGGACAGGGGGTTAGCGAGCAGTACTTC
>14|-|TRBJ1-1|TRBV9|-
CASSSRVGNTEAFF
TGTGCCAGCAGCTCAAGGGTCGGGAACACTGAAGCTTTCTTT
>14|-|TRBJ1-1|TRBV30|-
CAWSPIGLNTEAFF
TGTGCCTGGAGCCCGATCGGCCTGAACACTGAAGCTTTCTTT
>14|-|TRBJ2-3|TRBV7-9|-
CASSLAASTDTQYF
TGTGCCAGCAGCTTAGCTGCTTCCACAGATACGCAGTATTTT
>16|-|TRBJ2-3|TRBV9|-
CASSVRRDSSTDTQYF
TGTGCCAGCAGCGTACGGCGGGACAGTAGCACAGATACGCAGTATTTT
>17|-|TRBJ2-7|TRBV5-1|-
CASSLPLWDTPSYEQYF
TGCGCCAGCAGCTTACCCCTATGGGACACCCCCTCCTACGAGCAGTACTTC
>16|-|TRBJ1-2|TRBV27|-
CASSLSSGSGSYGYTF
TGTGCCAGCAGTTTATCGTCAGGTTCAGGCTCCTATGGCTACACCTTC
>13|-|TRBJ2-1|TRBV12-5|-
CASSQGMGNEQFF
TGTGCTAGTAGTCAGGGGATGGGGAATGAGCAGTTCTTC
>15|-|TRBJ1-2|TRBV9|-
CASSAPRRGLSGYTF
TGTGCCAGCAGCGCCCCCCGACGGGGCTTGAGCGGCTACACCTTC
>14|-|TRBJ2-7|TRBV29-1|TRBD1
CSVSDRESHYEQYF
TGCAGCGTGTCGGACAGGGAAAGTCATTACGAGCAGTACTTC
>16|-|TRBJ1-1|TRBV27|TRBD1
CASSTYTGVKNTEAFF
TGTGCCAGCAGTACATACACAGGGGTAAAGAACACTGAAGCTTTCTTT
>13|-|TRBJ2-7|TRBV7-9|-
CASSLGSGTEQYF
TGTGCCAGCAGCTTAGGTTCGGGGACCGAGCAGTACTTC
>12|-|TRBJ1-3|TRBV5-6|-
CASSLMGNTIYF
TGTGCCAGCAGCTTGATGGGAAACACCATATATTTT
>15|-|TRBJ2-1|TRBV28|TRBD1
CASSFVGQGGNEQFF
TGTGCCAGCAGTTTTGTGGGACAGGGAGGAAATGAGCAGTTCTTC
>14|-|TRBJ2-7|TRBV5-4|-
CASSLDWGPYEQYF
TGTGCCAGCAGCTTGGATTGGGGGCCCTACGAGCAGTACTTC
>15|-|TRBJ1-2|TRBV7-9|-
CASTRGDSVGYGYTF
TGTGCCAGCACCAGAGGGGACTCTGTAGGCTATGGCTACACCTTC
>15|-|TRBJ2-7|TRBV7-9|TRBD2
CASSPSGSLSYEQYF
TGTGCCAGCAGCCCTAGCGGGAGTCTCTCCTACGAGCAGTACTTC
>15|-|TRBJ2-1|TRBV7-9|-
CASSRHEASYNEQFF
TGTGCCAGCAGCCGGCATGAGGCCTCCTACAATGAGCAGTTCTTC
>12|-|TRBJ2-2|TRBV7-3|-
CASSLTSGELFF
TGTGCCAGCAGCTTAACATCCGGGGAGCTGTTTTTT
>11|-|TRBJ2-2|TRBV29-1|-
CSVDDAGELFF
TGCAGCGTTGACGACGCCGGGGAGCTGTTTTTT
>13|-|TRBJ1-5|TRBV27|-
CASSRSSGQPQHF
TGTGCCAGCAGTAGATCGTCCGGTCAGCCCCAGCATTTT
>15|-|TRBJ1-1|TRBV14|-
CASSQDRTYVPEAFF
TGTGCCAGCAGCCAAGATCGCACCTACGTCCCTGAAGCTTTCTTT
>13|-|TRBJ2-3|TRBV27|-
CASSSHYLDAQYF
TGTGCCAGCAGTTCGCACTACCTAGATGCGCAGTATTTT
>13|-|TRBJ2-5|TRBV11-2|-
CASTRYVGETQYF
TGTGCCAGCACCAGATATGTTGGAGAGACCCAGTACTTC
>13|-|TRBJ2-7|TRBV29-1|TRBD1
CSVTGTGFHEQYF
TGCAGCGTTACCGGGACAGGGTTCCACGAGCAGTACTTC
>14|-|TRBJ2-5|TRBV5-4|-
CASSLALRAETQYF
TGTGCCAGCAGCTTGGCCTTGCGGGCAGAGACCCAGTACTTC
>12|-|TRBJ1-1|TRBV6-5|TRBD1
CASSESGQGAFF
TGTGCCAGCAGTGAATCGGGACAGGGGGCTTTCTTT
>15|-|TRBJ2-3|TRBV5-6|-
CASSLVLVRTDTQYF
TGTGCCAGCAGCTTGGTATTGGTCCGCACAGATACGCAGTATTTT
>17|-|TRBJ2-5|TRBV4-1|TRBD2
CASSQVSREGPRETQYF
TGCGCCAGCAGCCAAGTTTCGCGGGAGGGCCCAAGAGAGACCCAGTACTTC
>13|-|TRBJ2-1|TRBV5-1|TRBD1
CASSATGYDEQFF
TGCGCCAGCAGCGCGACAGGGTACGATGAGCAGTTCTTC
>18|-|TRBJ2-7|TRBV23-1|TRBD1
CASSHEGRRGQGPYEQYF
TGCGCCAGCAGTCATGAGGGAAGACGGGGACAGGGGCCCTACGAGCAGTACTTC
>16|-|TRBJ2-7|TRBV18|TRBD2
CASSSRLAGVNYEQYF
TGTGCCAGCTCATCGCGACTAGCGGGAGTTAACTACGAGCAGTACTTC
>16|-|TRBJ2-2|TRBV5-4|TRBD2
CASSLGLAGNTGELFF
TGTGCCAGCAGCTTAGGACTAGCGGGGAACACCGGGGAGCTGTTTTTT
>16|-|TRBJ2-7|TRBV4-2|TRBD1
CASSQEGTGGPYEQYF
TGTGCCAGCAGCCAAGAGGGGACAGGGGGGCCCTACGAGCAGTACTTC
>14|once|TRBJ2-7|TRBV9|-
CASSTGDSSSEQYF
TGTGCCAGCAGCACAGGGGACTCCTCTTCCGAGCAGTACTTC
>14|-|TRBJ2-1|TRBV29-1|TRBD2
CSFQALAGFYEQFF
TGCAGCTTCCAGGCCCTAGCGGGATTCTACGAGCAGTTCTTC
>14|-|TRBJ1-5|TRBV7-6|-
CASSLGTFNQPQHF
TGTGCCAGCAGCTTAGGGACATTCAATCAGCCCCAGCATTTT
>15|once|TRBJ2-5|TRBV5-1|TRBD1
CASSSGQGALETQYF
TGCGCCAGCAGCTCAGGACAGGGGGCCTTGGAGACCCAGTACTTC
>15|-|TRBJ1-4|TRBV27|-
CASSVFRATNEKLFF
TGTGCCAGCAGTGTGTTCAGAGCAACTAATGAAAAACTGTTTTTT
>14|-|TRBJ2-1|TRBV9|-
CASSVGSRGDEQFF
TGTGCCAGCAGCGTAGGGTCTAGAGGGGATGAGCAGTTCTTC
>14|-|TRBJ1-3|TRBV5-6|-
CASSLDQNPNTIYF
TGTGCCAGCAGCTTGGATCAAAACCCAAACACCATATATTTT
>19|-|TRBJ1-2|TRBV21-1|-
CASSIQFTGAYRRYYGYTF
TGTGCCAGCAGCATACAGTTTACAGGGGCCTACCGACGTTACTATGGCTACACCTTC
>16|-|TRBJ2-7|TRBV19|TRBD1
CASSTYRQGGSYEQYF
TGTGCCAGTAGTACTTACCGACAGGGGGGGTCCTACGAGCAGTACTTC
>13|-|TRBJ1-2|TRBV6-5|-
CASSYNRFYGYTF
TGTGCCAGCAGTTATAACAGGTTCTATGGCTACACCTTC
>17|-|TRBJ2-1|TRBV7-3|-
CASSLTSPGTPYNEQFF
TGTGCCAGCAGCTTAACGAGTCCAGGCACCCCCTACAATGAGCAGTTCTTC
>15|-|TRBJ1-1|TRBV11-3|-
CASSGVRGWDTEAFF
TGTGCCAGCAGCGGCGTGAGGGGCTGGGACACTGAAGCTTTCTTT
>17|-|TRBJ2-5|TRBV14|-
CASSQVSEGEIQETQYF
TGTGCCAGCAGCCAAGTTAGCGAGGGGGAGATCCAAGAGACCCAGTACTTC